The 17 T cell receptor beta chains reported below all come from one sample, sequenced in a study of identical twins. TCRdb reprocessed the 5' RACE reads with MiXCR, giving one entry per CDR3 protein. This table has under 300,000 distinct CDR3 sequences, over 9.5% appearing once. This sample was also put to use in a study of yellow fever vaccine responses in identical twins.

Sequencing used memory (CD45RO+) T cells sorted from blood. The receptor set was obtained from a woman between 18 and 30 years old in good health.

This clonotype appeared a few times. The CDR3 sequence: CASSQGPYGYTF. The CDR3 bases are TGTGCCAGCAGTCAGGGACCCTATGGCTACACCTTC. The V gene is TRBV28, the J gene TRBJ1-2; a possible D gene is TRBD1 (5 bases). CDR3 size: 12 residues. The V end was cut by 5 bases, the J end by 4 bases, with 8 bases between. Germline V gives CDR1 MDHEN, CDR2 SYDVKM.

This clonotype was counted a few times. V gene TRBV27 combines with J gene TRBJ2-6; D perhaps matches TRBD2 (7 bases). This CDR3 comprises 17 residues. Germline CDR1 MNHEY, CDR2 SMNVEV (reference sequence). Trimming took 3 bases from V and 4 from J, leaving 16 bases between them. CDR3 residues: CASSFRGALKGANVLTF. The DNA for the CDR3 is TGTGCCAGCAGTTTCCGGGGGGCGCTGAAAGGGGCCAACGTCCTGACTTTC. Filled out from reference TRBV27 and TRBJ2-6, the complete variable domain reads EAQVTQNPRYLITVTGKKLTVTCSQNMNHEYMSWYRQDPGLGLRQIYYSMNVEVTDKGDVPEGYKVSRKEKRNFPLILESPSPNQTSLYFCASSFRGALKGANVLTFGAGSRLTVL.

The table lists this clonotype with many counts. J is TRBJ1-5 and V is TRBV6-7; D ambiguous. TRBV6-7 is an open reading frame, and its role is uncertain. The CDR3 has 16 amino acids. Trimming took 6 bases from V and 3 from J, leaving 18 bases between them. The CDR3 region has the DNA TGTGCCAGCAGGCAACCAAGGGCGAAACACAATCAGCCCCAGCATTTT. Protein: CASRQPRAKHNQPQHF.

In this sample, this clonotype turned up many times. The V and J genes are TRBV20-1 and TRBJ2-1, with 13 bases that match TRBD2. With V trimmed by 5 bases and J by 10 bases, 11 bases remained unmatched. Germline CDR1 and CDR2: DFQATT and SNEGSKA (reference sequence). CDR3 length: 15 amino acids. The CDR3 here is CSADPGLAGVREQFF. The CDR3 DNA reads as TGCAGTGCTGATCCCGGACTAGCGGGAGTTAGGGAGCAGTTCTTC.

V gene TRBV12-3 or TRBV12-4 combines with J gene TRBJ1-5; D might be TRBD1 (6 bases). The CDR3 covers 13 residues. Trimming pared 5 bases from V and 6 bases from J, leaving 11 bases between. The CDR3 region is CASSGTSGQPQHF. The DNA of the CDR3 is TGTGCCAGCAGTGGGACAAGTGGTCAGCCCCAGCATTTT.

This clonotype was seen a few times. The J gene is TRBJ2-1, the V gene TRBV29-1, with D tentatively TRBD2 (7 bases). The germline V and J ends were trimmed by 4 bases and 8 bases, with 24 bases remaining between them. The CDR3 has 16 residues. Looked up from germline, CDR1 is SQVTM and CDR2 is ANQGSEA. The CDR3 coding sequence is TGCAGCGTTGTGGGGGGCATGGGCGGGAGTAACTATGAGCAGTTCTTC. Protein: CSVVGGMGGSNYEQFF.

This clonotype was recorded many times. V usage is TRBV29-1 and J usage is TRBJ2-1; no reliable D call. The ends were cut back, 7 bases at V and 4 bases at J, with 8 bases in the middle. The CDR3 is made up of 11 amino acids. In germline, CDR1 is SQVTM, CDR2 ANQGSEA. The CDR3 DNA reads as TGCAGCGGAGATACTTACAATGAGCAGTTCTTC. It encodes CSGDTYNEQFF.

V is TRBV6-7 and J is TRBJ1-4, with TRBD1 identical over 9 bases. TRBV6-7 belongs to the ORF category, with a function that is uncertain. With 4 bases clipped from V and 8 bases from J, the junction kept 8 bases outside the gene matches. The CDR3 runs to 15 residues. The CDR3 coding sequence is TGTGCCAGCAGTTGCCCCGGGACAGGGCTAGAAAAACTGTTTTTT. This encodes CASSCPGTGLEKLFF.

The chain links TRBV7-3 to TRBJ2-4; TRBD1 matches 8 bases. V gave up 1 base and J gave up 10 bases; unmatched junction bases: 9. Germline CDR1 and CDR2: SGHTA and FQGTGA. The CDR3 is 15 amino acids. CDR3: CASSLSQGQGQIQYF. In DNA, the CDR3 is TGTGCCAGCAGCTTAAGCCAAGGACAGGGCCAGATTCAGTACTTC.

This clonotype came up a few times. The V gene is TRBV18, the J gene TRBJ2-2; 9 bases are a match to TRBD1. This CDR3 has 15 amino acids. The V and J ends lost 3 bases and 4 bases, in that order; junction bases with no gene match: 3. Germline V gene data show CDR1 as KGHSH and CDR2 as LQKENI. CDR3 coding DNA: TGTGCCAGCTCACCGCCGGACAGGGGCACCGGGGAGCTGTTTTTT. Amino acids: CASSPPDRGTGELFF.

The chain links TRBV7-2 to TRBJ2-3; 13 bases align to TRBD2. CDR3 length equals 15 residues. Trimming took 5 bases from V and 6 from J; bases not matched to a gene: 5. Per the germline V gene, CDR1 is SGHTA and CDR2 is FQGNSA. This CDR3 reads CASSMTSGRLDTQYF. The CDR3 region has the DNA TGTGCCAGCAGCATGACTAGCGGGAGGCTCGATACGCAGTATTTT. Complete variable domain (other parts from reference TRBV7-2 and TRBJ2-3): GAGVSQSPSNKVTEKGKDVELRCDPISGHTALYWYRQSLGQGLEFLIYFQGNSAPDKSGLPSDRFSAERTGGSVSTLTIQRTQQEDSAVYLCASSMTSGRLDTQYFGPGTRLTVL.

This clonotype was detected a few times. The rearrangement links TRBV20-1 to TRBJ1-4; D is perhaps TRBD1 (5 bases). V was trimmed by 0 bases and J by 0 bases, leaving 8 bases between them. The CDR3 consists of 15 residues. Germline-derived CDR1 and CDR2 are DFQATT and SNEGSKA (reference sequence). CDR3 region: CSARDQGTTNEKLFF. CDR3 in DNA: TGCAGTGCTAGAGATCAGGGAACAACTAATGAAAAACTGTTTTTT.

V is TRBV6-2 or TRBV6-3 and J is TRBJ2-1; D possibly corresponds to TRBD2 (6 bases). This CDR3 is built from 16 residues. Trimming removed 4 bases at V and 5 bases at J, with 18 bases between. The germline gives CDR1 MNHEY, CDR2 SVGEGT. The CDR3 DNA reads TGTGCCAGCAGTTTCTATCCGGGACTCACACACAATGAGCAGTTCTTC. It codes for CASSFYPGLTHNEQFF.

This clonotype was observed many times. The chain combines TRBV29-1 with TRBJ2-1, with 12 bases identical to TRBD2. Unmatched junction bases numbered 15, after V lost 4 bases and J lost 5 bases. The CDR3 is 18 residues long. CDR1 and CDR2 from the germline V gene are SQVTM and ANQGSEA. The CDR3 sequence: CSVVRLAGARGGNNEQFF. The CDR3 coding sequence is TGCAGCGTTGTTAGACTAGCGGGAGCTAGAGGGGGTAACAATGAGCAGTTCTTC.

This chain connects TRBV5-1 to TRBJ2-5; TRBD2 matches at 12 bases. The CDR3 loop spans 15 amino acids. CDR1 is SGHRS and CDR2 is YFSETQ in the germline V gene. Trimming took 4 bases from V and 5 from J; bases not matched to a gene: 6. In DNA form, the CDR3 reads TGCGCCAGCAGCGCCCTAGCGGGGGGGTCGGAGACCCAGTACTTC. Amino acid sequence: CASSALAGGSETQYF.

The V call is TRBV20-1, the J call TRBJ1-1; 7 nucleotides align to TRBD1. Germline CDR1 and CDR2: DFQATT and SNEGSKA (reference sequence). The ends lost 6 bases at V and 1 base at J; junction bases unmatched: 5. The CDR3 has 13 residues. In DNA, the CDR3 is TGCAGTGCACCGGGACAGAAGAACACTGAAGCTTTCTTT. This codes for CSAPGQKNTEAFF.

Ten or more counts support this clonotype. The rearrangement uses TRBV4-3 and TRBJ1-2; D unclear. CDR1 and CDR2 from the germline V gene are LGHNA and YSLEER. Trimming took 0 bases from V and 2 from J, leaving 10 bases between them. The CDR3 runs to 15 residues. The CDR3 sequence is CASSQDVGWNYGYTF. DNA of the CDR3: TGCGCCAGCAGCCAAGACGTTGGCTGGAACTATGGCTACACCTTC.